A single sample gave rise to the 32 T cell receptor beta chains below, sequenced in a study of T cell repertoires in ileal Crohn's disease. Profiling relied on immunoSEQ multiplex PCR, and the TCRdb table lists in-frame clones only, not all of them. The sample records about 5,500 clones, 80% being singletons. The specimen sequenced was ileal tissue. The source of these receptors is an adult with Crohn's disease.

V usage is TRBV6-5 and J usage is TRBJ1-4; TRBD1 aligns across 7 bases. The J segment lost 5 bases and the V segment lost 5 bases, leaving 5 bases of the junction unmatched. Germline V CDR1 and CDR2: MNHEY, SVGAGI. The CDR3 length is 14 residues. The CDR3 DNA is TGTGCCAGCAGTCCTGGGGGACAGAATGAAAAACTGTTTTTT. Translated, it gives CASSPGGQNEKLFF.

The rearrangement uses TRBV6-6 and TRBJ2-5, with TRBD1 matching 9 bases. The CDR3 extends over 15 amino acids. Germline V gene lookup returns CDR1 MNHNY and CDR2 SVGAGI (reference sequence). With V trimmed by 5 bases and J by 4 bases, 8 bases remained unmatched. CDR3 protein: CASSTRTGVRETQYF. The CDR3 DNA reads as TGTGCCAGCAGTACCCGGACAGGGGTGAGAGAGACCCAGTACTTC.

This clone was seen only a few times. This chain joins TRBV6-5 and TRBJ2-7, with 10 nucleotides matching TRBD1. V lost 3 bases to trimming and J lost 4 bases; unmatched junction nucleotides: 9. This CDR3 is 16 amino acids long. The germline CDR1 and CDR2 sequences are MNHEY and SVGAGI. CDR3 loop: CASSYSGQGGRYEQYF. CDR3 sequence (DNA): TGTGCCAGCAGTTATTCAGGACAGGGGGGTCGTTACGAGCAGTACTTC.

The genes are TRBV6-5 and TRBJ2-3, with 11 bases matching TRBD2. The CDR3 extends over 16 amino acids. CDR1 and CDR2 from the germline V gene are MNHEY and SVGAGI. The junction had 5 bases not matched to a gene; V was cut back by 4 bases and J by 2 bases. CDR3 nucleotides: TGTGCCAGCAGTTTGACTAGCGGGACGGTCACAGATACGCAGTATTTT. It translates to CASSLTSGTVTDTQYF.

V usage is TRBV5-1 and J usage is TRBJ2-7, with 7 positions matching TRBD1. The J segment lost 4 bases and the V segment lost 3 bases, leaving 10 bases of the junction unmatched. The CDR3 loop spans 15 amino acids. Germline V gene lookup returns CDR1 SGHRS and CDR2 YFSETQ. The CDR3: CASSSLTGLRYEQYF. CDR3 in DNA: TGCGCCAGCAGCTCCTTGACAGGGCTAAGGTACGAGCAGTACTTC.

This rearrangement joins TRBV6-1 to TRBJ1-1, with 9 positions matching TRBD1. Trimming at V came to 6 bases and at J to 0 bases, leaving 5 bases not matched to a gene. CDR3 length: 15 amino acids. CDR1 MNHNS and CDR2 SASEGT come from the germline V gene. This CDR3 is CASSRRDRVNTEAFF. The CDR3 nucleotides read TGTGCCAGCAGCCGACGGGACAGGGTGAACACTGAAGCTTTCTTT.

The V gene is TRBV5-4, the J gene TRBJ2-3; possible D gene TRBD2, 5 bases. CDR3 length: 17 amino acids. Trimming stripped 2 bases from V and 2 bases from J, with 18 bases between. From germline, CDR1 is SGHNT and CDR2 YYREEE (reference sequence). The chain's CDR3 is CASSFLSGPDYTDTQYF. CDR3 sequence (DNA): TGTGCCAGCAGCTTTTTATCCGGACCAGACTACACAGATACGCAGTATTTT.

This sequence joins TRBV27 and TRBJ2-1, with TRBD2 identical over 8 bases. With 7 bases clipped from V and 8 bases from J, the junction kept 7 bases outside the gene matches. The CDR3 length is 13 residues. Germline V gene sequence: CDR1 MNHEY, CDR2 SMNVEV (reference sequence). CDR3 region: CASNAGGGDEQFF. Here the CDR3 DNA reads TGTGCCAGCAACGCGGGAGGAGGGGATGAGCAGTTCTTC.

The V call is TRBV10-2, the J call TRBJ2-1, with TRBD2 identical over 11 bases. The CDR3 runs 13 residues. V shed 7 bases and J 9 bases; nucleotides not matched to a gene: 5. Germline V gene sequence: CDR1 WSHSY, CDR2 SAAADI. In nucleotides, the CDR3 is TGCGCCAGCAAAGGACTAGCGGGCGGTGAGCAGTTCTTC. It codes for CASKGLAGGEQFF.

The genes are TRBV28 and TRBJ1-2, with 7 bases matching TRBD1. The CDR3 covers 13 residues. V dropped 6 bases and J dropped 5; count of bases not matched to a gene: 6. Germline lookup yields CDR1 MDHEN and CDR2 SYDVKM. CDR3 nucleotides: TGTGCCAGCAGGACAGGGCCGATTTATGGCTACACCTTC. Translation gives CASRTGPIYGYTF.

V gene TRBV6-4 combines with J gene TRBJ2-3, with 10 bases matching TRBD2. This CDR3 has 15 residues. The germline V gene encodes CDR1 MRHNA and CDR2 SNTAGT. The ends lost 5 bases at V and 3 bases at J; junction bases unmatched: 5. As DNA, the CDR3 is TGTGCCAGCAGTCACCTAGCGGGAGCGACAGATACGCAGTATTTT. Protein: CASSHLAGATDTQYF.

V usage is TRBV27 and J usage is TRBJ1-4, with D possibly being TRBD1 (5 bases). Trimming pared 5 bases from V and 3 bases from J, leaving 13 bases between. Germline V CDR1 and CDR2: MNHEY, SMNVEV (reference sequence). The CDR3 length is 15 residues. CDR3 in amino acids: CASSIQGLANEKLFF. DNA of the CDR3: TGTGCCAGCAGTATTCAGGGTCTGGCTAATGAAAAACTGTTTTTT. The full variable domain, its missing parts supplied by reference TRBV27 and TRBJ1-4, is EAQVTQNPRYLITVTGKKLTVTCSQNMNHEYMSWYRQDPGLGLRQIYYSMNVEVTDKGDVPEGYKVSRKEKRNFPLILESPSPNQTSLYFCASSIQGLANEKLFFGSGTQLSVL.

V usage is TRBV19 and J usage is TRBJ2-1; possibly TRBD2 for D (6 bases). This CDR3 has 14 amino acids. Germline lookup yields CDR1 LNHDA and CDR2 SQIVND (reference sequence). Deletions cut 7 bases from V and 4 bases from J, with 14 bases between. The CDR3 loop reads CASKTRSGYNEQFF. Written as DNA, the CDR3 is TGTGCCAGTAAAACCCGTAGCGGATACAATGAGCAGTTCTTC.

The chain joins TRBV12-5 to TRBJ2-5; D gene uncertain. V gave up 5 bases and J gave up 6 bases, with 7 bases separating them. In germline, CDR1 is LGHNT, CDR2 FRNRAP. The CDR3 loop spans 11 amino acids. The CDR3 spells CASGPAKTQYF. Written as DNA, the CDR3 is TGTGCTAGTGGTCCCGCTAAGACCCAGTACTTC. Using reference TRBV12-5 and TRBJ2-5 for the parts outside the CDR3, the full variable domain is DARVTQTPRHKVTEMGQEVTMRCQPILGHNTVFWYRQTMMQGLELLAYFRNRAPLDDSGMPKDRFSAEMPDATLATLKIQPSEPRDSAVYFCASGPAKTQYFGPGTRLLVL.

This sequence joins TRBV29-1 and TRBJ1-1, with TRBD1 matching 8 bases. The CDR3 length is 12 residues. V lost 2 bases, J lost 11 bases, and 7 bases stayed unmatched. Germline V gene lookup returns CDR1 SQVTM and CDR2 ANQGSEA. CDR3 loop: CSVERQGRVAFF. The CDR3 nucleotides are TGCAGCGTTGAACGACAGGGGAGGGTCGCTTTCTTT.

This clone was observed a handful of times. The chain recombines TRBV28 with TRBJ2-7; a weak D match, TRBD1 (5 bases). Trimming took off 6 bases at V and 1 base at J, with 13 bases between the two ends. The CDR3 spans 14 residues. Germline CDR1 is MDHEN and CDR2 is SYDVKM. CDR3 coding DNA: TGTGCCAGCAGGATGGGGCCGCCTTCCTACGAGCAGTACTTC. Its protein product is CASRMGPPSYEQYF.

J is TRBJ2-1 and V is TRBV6-1; TRBD1 matches 8 bases. The CDR3 loop spans 16 amino acids. Losses at the gene ends were 4 bases for V and 4 bases for J; bases not matched to a gene: 9. The germline V gene encodes CDR1 MNHNS and CDR2 SASEGT. This CDR3 reads CASSAAGTGSYNEQFF. CDR3 coding DNA: TGTGCCAGCAGTGCCGCCGGGACAGGATCATACAATGAGCAGTTCTTC.

This sequence joins TRBV5-1 and TRBJ1-1; 9 nucleotides line up with TRBD1. Trimming took 4 bases from V and 2 from J; bases not matched to a gene: 9. This CDR3 region has 16 residues. In germline, CDR1 is SGHRS, CDR2 YFSETQ. The CDR3 region is CASSRMSGQGNTEAFF. CDR3 in DNA: TGCGCCAGCAGCCGCATGTCGGGACAGGGTAACACTGAAGCTTTCTTT.

The chain combines TRBV4-1 with TRBJ2-7; 12 bases match TRBD2. Germline V gives CDR1 MGHRA, CDR2 YSYEKL. J lost 0 bases, V lost 3 bases, and 3 bases had no gene match. CDR3 size: 16 residues. CDR3 loop: CASSQTSGGTSYEQYF. The CDR3 coding sequence is TGCGCCAGCAGCCAGACTAGCGGGGGTACCTCCTACGAGCAGTACTTC.

The CDR3 region has the DNA TGTGCCAGCAGCCCCCGGATCAGCGGGGGGTCCCTCGAGCAGTACTTC. Its translation: CASSPRISGGSLEQYF. V and J are TRBV9 and TRBJ2-7; TRBD2 aligns across 9 bases. Germline V gene data show CDR1 as SGDLS and CDR2 as YYNGEE. The CDR3 consists of 16 residues. Trimming at V came to 4 bases and at J to 6 bases, leaving 14 bases not matched to a gene.

The chain has TRBV18 and TRBJ1-1; the match to TRBD1 covers 7 bases. Germline assignment: CDR1 KGHSH and CDR2 LQKENI. Trimming took 2 bases from V and 1 from J; bases not matched to a gene: 7. The CDR3 is 16 amino acids. The CDR3 DNA is TGTGCCAGCTCACCAACCCAGGGGGAAGGGAACACTGAAGCTTTCTTT. This sequence encodes CASSPTQGEGNTEAFF. The entire variable domain, with the rest obtained from reference TRBV18 and TRBJ1-1, is as follows: NAGVMQNPRHLVRRRGQEARLRCSPMKGHSHVYWYRQLPEEGLKFMVYLQKENIIDESGMPKERFSAEFPKEGPSILRIQQVVRGDSAAYFCASSPTQGEGNTEAFFGQGTRLTVV.

The chain employs TRBV27 and TRBJ2-5; 7 positions agree with TRBD2. V trimming: 4 bases; J trimming: 4 bases; junction bases outside the gene matches: 0. Germline CDR1 and CDR2: MNHEY and SMNVEV (reference sequence). This CDR3 is built from 12 residues. The DNA of the CDR3 is TGTGCCAGCAGTTGGGGGGGAGAGACCCAGTACTTC. Translating gives CASSWGGETQYF.

This clone was seen more than once but under ten times. V gene TRBV5-1 combines with J gene TRBJ2-7, with a tentative D call TRBD2 (6 bases). CDR3 size: 15 residues. Looked up from germline, CDR1 is SGHRS and CDR2 is YFSETQ. V shed 4 bases and J shed 4 bases, with 18 bases lying between them. DNA for the CDR3: TGCGCCAGCAGCCCGGAGGGGAAAAGGACTTACGAGCAGTACTTC. Protein product: CASSPEGKRTYEQYF.

The rearrangement uses TRBV7-9 and TRBJ1-2; 9 nucleotides align to TRBD1. Germline CDR1 reads SEHNR; CDR2 reads FQNEAQ (reference sequence). V lost 6 bases to trimming and J lost 8 bases; unmatched junction nucleotides: 10. This CDR3 has 14 amino acids. CDR3 DNA sequence: TGTGCCAGCAGAGCGACAGGGGGAGGAGAAGGCTACACCTTC. Its translation: CASRATGGGEGYTF.

V is TRBV7-2 and J is TRBJ2-5; 9 nucleotides agree with TRBD1. TRBJ2-7 explains the end of the DNA better; the J call may be wrong. This CDR3 has 16 residues. The germline V gene encodes CDR1 SGHTA and CDR2 FQGNSA. CDR3 residues: CASSLDSGTGSYEQYF. The CDR3 DNA sequence: TGTGCCAGCAGCTTAGACTCCGGGACAGGGTCCTACGAGCAGTACTTC.

The rearrangement links TRBV7-2 to TRBJ1-5; tentative D call: TRBD1 (5 bases). Trimming left V 5 bases short and J 4 bases short, with 18 bases between. CDR1 is SGHTA and CDR2 is FQGNSA in the germline V gene. This CDR3 has 16 residues. The CDR3: CASSPQWVGVNQPQHF. The CDR3 bases are TGTGCCAGCAGCCCTCAGTGGGTAGGGGTAAATCAGCCCCAGCATTTT.

The chain combines TRBV6-6 with TRBJ1-1; TRBD1 is a possible D gene (6 bases). The CDR3 consists of 14 residues. Germline CDR1 reads MNHNY; CDR2 reads SVGAGI (reference sequence). Trimming stripped 2 bases from V and 4 bases from J, with 11 bases between. The CDR3 protein is CASSYRVTGTEAFF. CDR3 nucleotide sequence: TGTGCCAGCAGTTACCGCGTGACAGGCACTGAAGCTTTCTTT.

This clone appeared a single time. The chain joins TRBV7-2 to TRBJ1-4; D remains ambiguous. The germline V and J ends were trimmed by 3 bases and 3 bases, with 11 bases remaining between them. This CDR3 contains 15 residues. Germline CDR1 and CDR2: SGHTA and FQGNSA. Written as DNA, the CDR3 is TGTGCCAGCAGCTTGATAAGCTTAGCTAATGAAAAACTGTTTTTT. Translation gives CASSLISLANEKLFF.

In the case of this clone: Other DNA sequences from this sample encode an identical CDR3 as well. The chain has TRBV5-1 and TRBJ2-5, with D perhaps TRBD2 (5 bases). Germline assignment: CDR1 SGHRS and CDR2 YFSETQ. The V gene lost 0 bases and the J gene lost 0 bases, with 6 bases spanning the gap. The CDR3 spans 14 residues. The CDR3 region is CASSLGGNQETQYF. The CDR3 DNA sequence: TGCGCCAGCAGCTTGGGAGGGAACCAAGAGACCCAGTACTTC.

The sample holds a few counts of this clone. The V call is TRBV7-9, the J call TRBJ2-1; 9 positions match TRBD2. The CDR3 has 18 amino acids. Trimming took 0 bases from V and 10 from J; bases not matched to a gene: 16. Germline V gene sequence: CDR1 SEHNR, CDR2 FQNEAQ (reference sequence). CDR3 protein: CASSLAALRREGIKEQFF. Written as DNA, the CDR3 is TGTGCCAGCAGCTTAGCCGCCTTGAGGCGGGAGGGTATTAAAGAGCAGTTCTTC.

The chain combines TRBV4-3 with TRBJ2-2; 10 bases match TRBD2. The CDR3 consists of 15 residues. Germline V lookup: CDR1 LGHNA, CDR2 YSLEER. Trimming removed 2 bases from V and 8 bases from J; junction bases left unmatched: 5. CDR3 sequence reads: CASSQLAGVSGELFF. The CDR3 DNA follows: TGCGCCAGCAGCCAACTAGCGGGAGTATCGGGGGAGCTGTTTTTT.

The chain links TRBV19 to TRBJ2-1; 12 bases map to TRBD2. CDR1 LNHDA and CDR2 SQIVND come from the germline V gene (reference sequence). Trimming removed 3 bases from V and 9 bases from J; junction bases left unmatched: 9. This CDR3 spans 16 amino acids. This chain's CDR3 is CASSISSGRARGEQFF. The CDR3 nucleotides read TGTGCCAGTAGTATCTCTAGCGGGAGGGCCAGGGGTGAGCAGTTCTTC.